Shown below are 9 T cell receptor beta chains from a single sample sequenced in a study of T cells in Graves' hyperthyroidism and ophthalmopathy. What was amplified from RNA transcripts were TCR beta CDR3 regions. When the TCR CDR3 underwent first-round RT-PCR, the HTBI primer set was used. TCRdb re-called the multiplex PCR reads through MiXCR, storing one row per CDR3 protein. Of about 290,000 distinct CDR3 sequences listed, roughly 20% were seen once; the top ten hold under 40%. The material sequenced was blood. These receptors were collected from a man in his fifties with Graves' ophthalmopathy.

This clonotype was recorded at least ten times. This chain's CDR3 is CASSQATSGRGAGELFF. The CDR3 DNA reads TGTGCCAGCAGCCAAGCGACTAGCGGGAGAGGAGCCGGGGAGCTGTTTTTT. The chain has TRBV3-1 and TRBJ2-2; 12 bases are a match to TRBD2. Trimming removed 1 base from V and 6 bases from J; junction bases left unmatched: 6. The CDR3 is 17 amino acids. Germline CDR1 reads LGHDT; CDR2 reads YNNKEL (reference sequence).

This clonotype was seen ten or more times. The V call is TRBV18, the J call TRBJ2-1; D gene unclear. This CDR3 has 13 residues. Looked up from germline, CDR1 is KGHSH and CDR2 is LQKENI. V lost 2 bases and J 10 bases, leaving 12 bases between the germline ends. CDR3 protein: CASSPVLTEEQFF. CDR3 sequence (DNA): TGTGCCAGCTCACCAGTCTTGACGGAAGAGCAGTTCTTC. The full variable domain, completed using reference TRBV18 and TRBJ2-1, is NAGVMQNPRHLVRRRGQEARLRCSPMKGHSHVYWYRQLPEEGLKFMVYLQKENIIDESGMPKERFSAEFPKEGPSILRIQQVVRGDSAAYFCASSPVLTEEQFFGPGTRLTVL.

This clonotype was counted a few times. The chain joins TRBV6-1 to TRBJ2-3; D possibly uses TRBD1 or TRBD2 (5 bases each). The CDR3 length is 15 residues. V was pared by 6 bases and J by 1 base, with 14 bases between. Per the germline V gene, CDR1 is MNHNS and CDR2 is SASEGT. The CDR3 spells CASSARVGGTDTQYF. In DNA form, the CDR3 reads TGTGCCAGCAGCGCTAGAGTGGGGGGCACAGATACGCAGTATTTT.

This clonotype came up many times. This chain uses TRBV20-1 with TRBJ1-1; no firm D call. The CDR3 length is 15 residues. The V gene lost 3 bases and the J gene lost 0 bases, with 14 bases spanning the gap. Germline loops: CDR1 DFQATT, CDR2 SNEGSKA (reference sequence). The CDR3 here is CSASGDMRMNTEAFF. CDR3 nucleotide sequence: TGCAGTGCTAGTGGAGACATGAGAATGAACACTGAAGCTTTCTTT.

This clonotype was detected only a few times. The chain is built from TRBV7-3 and TRBJ2-1, with 13 bases matching TRBD2. The CDR3 covers 18 residues. Trimming removed 0 bases from V and 2 bases from J; junction bases left unmatched: 4. Germline CDR1 reads SGHTA; CDR2 reads FQGTGA. The CDR3 DNA sequence: TGTGCCAGCAGCTTAACCGGGACTAGCGGGGCAACCTACAATGAGCAGTTCTTC. Translating it yields CASSLTGTSGATYNEQFF.

The chain employs TRBV7-3 and TRBJ2-1, with D maybe TRBD2 (5 bases). V dropped 6 bases and J dropped 8 bases, with 17 bases sitting between them. The length of the CDR3 is 14 residues. Germline values: CDR1 SGHTA, CDR2 FQGTGA. The chain's CDR3 is CASSFGPGGYEQFF. The CDR3 bases are TGTGCCAGCAGTTTCGGACCAGGAGGCTATGAGCAGTTCTTC.

This clonotype was observed a few times. This sequence joins TRBV29-1 and TRBJ2-1; 7 nucleotides match TRBD2. The V and J ends lost 4 bases and 8 bases, in that order; junction bases with no gene match: 5. The CDR3 is 12 amino acids. The germline gives CDR1 SQVTM, CDR2 ANQGSEA. The CDR3 nucleotides read TGCAGCGTTGCGCGGGAGAGCGATGAGCAGTTCTTC. It specifies CSVARESDEQFF.

This clonotype was counted many times. The rearrangement links TRBV27 to TRBJ2-1, with 7 bases matching TRBD2. Germline V gene sequence: CDR1 MNHEY, CDR2 SMNVEV (reference sequence). This CDR3 is 16 amino acids long. V lost 3 bases and J lost 7; bases outside the gene matches: 12. The CDR3 DNA is TGTGCCAGCAGTTTGTTGCGGGAGAAGGGTTCTAATGAGCAGTTCTTC. This gives the protein CASSLLREKGSNEQFF.

This clonotype has a handful of counts. This sequence joins TRBV4-1 and TRBJ2-7, with unresolved D. Germline V gene data show CDR1 as MGHRA and CDR2 as YSYEKL. Trimming took off 1 base at V and 6 bases at J, with 10 bases between the two ends. This CDR3 spans 13 amino acids. This chain's CDR3 is CASSQVGFGEQYF. DNA of the CDR3: TGCGCCAGCAGCCAAGTTGGGTTCGGCGAGCAGTACTTC.